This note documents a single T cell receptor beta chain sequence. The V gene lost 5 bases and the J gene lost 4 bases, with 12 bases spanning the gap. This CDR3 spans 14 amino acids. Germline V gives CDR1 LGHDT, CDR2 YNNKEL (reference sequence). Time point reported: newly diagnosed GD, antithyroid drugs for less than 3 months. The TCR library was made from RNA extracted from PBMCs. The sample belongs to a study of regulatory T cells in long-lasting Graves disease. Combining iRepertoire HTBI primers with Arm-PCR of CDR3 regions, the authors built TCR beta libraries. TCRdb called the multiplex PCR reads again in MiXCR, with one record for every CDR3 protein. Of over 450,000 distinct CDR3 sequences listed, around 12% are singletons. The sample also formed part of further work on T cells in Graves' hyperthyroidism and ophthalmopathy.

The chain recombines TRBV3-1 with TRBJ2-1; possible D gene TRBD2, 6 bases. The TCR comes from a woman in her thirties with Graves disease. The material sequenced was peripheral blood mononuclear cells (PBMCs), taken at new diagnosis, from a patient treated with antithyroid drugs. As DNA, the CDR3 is TGTGCCAGCAGCGCCGGGACTTTATACAATGAGCAGTTCTTC. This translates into CASSAGTLYNEQFF.